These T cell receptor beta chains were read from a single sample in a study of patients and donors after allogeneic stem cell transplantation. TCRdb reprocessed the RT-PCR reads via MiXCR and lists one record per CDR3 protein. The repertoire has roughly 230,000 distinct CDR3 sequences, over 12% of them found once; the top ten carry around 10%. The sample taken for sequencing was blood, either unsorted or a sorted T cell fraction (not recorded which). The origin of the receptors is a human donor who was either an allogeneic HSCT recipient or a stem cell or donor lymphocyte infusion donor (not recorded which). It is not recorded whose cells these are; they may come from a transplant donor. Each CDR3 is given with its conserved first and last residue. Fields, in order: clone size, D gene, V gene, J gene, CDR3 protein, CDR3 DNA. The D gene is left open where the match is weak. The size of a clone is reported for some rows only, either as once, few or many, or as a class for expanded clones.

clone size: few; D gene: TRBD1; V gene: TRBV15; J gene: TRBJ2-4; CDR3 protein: CATSPSRGLKAKNIQYF; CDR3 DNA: TGTGCCACCAGCCCCAGCAGGGGGCTTAAGGCCAAAAACATTCAGTACTTC
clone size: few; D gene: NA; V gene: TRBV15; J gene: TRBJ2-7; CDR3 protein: CATSRVNGYEQYF; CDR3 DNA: TGTGCCACCAGCAGAGTTAACGGCTACGAGCAGTACTTC
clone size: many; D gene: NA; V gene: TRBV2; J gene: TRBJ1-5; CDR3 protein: CASSGWGISPQHF; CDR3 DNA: TGTGCCAGCAGTGGCTGGGGAATCAGCCCCCAGCATTTT
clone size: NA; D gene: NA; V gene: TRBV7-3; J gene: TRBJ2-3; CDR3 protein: CASSQGDYPQYF; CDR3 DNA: TGTGCCAGCAGCCAAGGAGACTACCCCCAGTATTTT
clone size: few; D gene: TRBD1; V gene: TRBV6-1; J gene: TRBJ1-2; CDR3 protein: CASSPLTGAYDGGYTF; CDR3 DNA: TGTGCCAGCAGTCCACTGACAGGGGCTTACGACGGTGGCTACACCTTC
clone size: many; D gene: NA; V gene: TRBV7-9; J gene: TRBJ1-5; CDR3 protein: CASSSGGQGQPQHF; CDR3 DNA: TGTGCCAGCAGCTCGGGGGGCCAGGGCCAGCCCCAGCATTTT
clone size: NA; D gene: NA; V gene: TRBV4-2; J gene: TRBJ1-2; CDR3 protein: CASSQDHGQGYYGYTF; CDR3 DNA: TGTGCCAGCAGCCAAGATCACGGGCAGGGTTACTATGGCTACACCTTC
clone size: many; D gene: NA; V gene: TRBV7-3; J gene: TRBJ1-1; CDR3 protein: CASSLRPGPTEAFF; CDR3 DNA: TGTGCCAGCAGCTTAAGACCCGGGCCCACTGAAGCTTTCTTT
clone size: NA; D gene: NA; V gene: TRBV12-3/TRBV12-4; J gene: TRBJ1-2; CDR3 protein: CASTVAQGWSSGYTF; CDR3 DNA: TGTGCCAGCACCGTGGCCCAGGGATGGAGTTCGGGCTACACCTTC
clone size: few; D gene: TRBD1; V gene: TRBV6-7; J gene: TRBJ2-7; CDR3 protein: CASSQWTGGDSYEQYF; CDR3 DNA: TGTGCCAGCAGTCAATGGACAGGGGGCGACTCCTACGAGCAGTACTTC
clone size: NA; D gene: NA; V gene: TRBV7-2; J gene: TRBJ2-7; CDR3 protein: CASSLGGGGRSSYEQYF; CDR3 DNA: TGTGCCAGCAGCTTAGGCGGTGGAGGCCGGAGCTCCTACGAGCAGTACTTC
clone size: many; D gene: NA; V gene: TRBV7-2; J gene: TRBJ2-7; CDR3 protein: CASSFKSDGYEQYF; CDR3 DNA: TGTGCCAGCAGCTTTAAATCGGACGGATACGAGCAGTACTTC
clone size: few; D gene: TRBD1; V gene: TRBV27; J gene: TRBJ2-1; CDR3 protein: CASRLTGDTGYEQFF; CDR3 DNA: TGTGCCAGCAGACTGACAGGGGATACCGGATATGAGCAGTTCTTC
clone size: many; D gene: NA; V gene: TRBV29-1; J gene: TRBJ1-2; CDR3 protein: CSVENRAVYTF; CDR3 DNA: TGCAGCGTTGAAAACAGGGCTGTCTACACCTTC
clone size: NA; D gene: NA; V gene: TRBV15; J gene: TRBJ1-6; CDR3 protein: CATSRTGYNSPLHF; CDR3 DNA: TGTGCCACCAGCAGGACGGGTTATAATTCACCCCTCCACTTT
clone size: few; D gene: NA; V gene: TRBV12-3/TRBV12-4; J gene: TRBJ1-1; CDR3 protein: CARGGGRNTEAFF; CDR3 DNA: TGTGCCAGGGGCGGGGGGCGGAACACTGAAGCTTTCTTT
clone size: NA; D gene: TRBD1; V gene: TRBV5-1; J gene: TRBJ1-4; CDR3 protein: CASSFGDRGLGQEKLIF; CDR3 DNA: TGCGCCAGCAGCTTCGGAGACAGGGGGCTAGGTCAGGAAAAACTGATTTTT
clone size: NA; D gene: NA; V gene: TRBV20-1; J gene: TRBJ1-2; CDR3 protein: CSARDQRRKRSFSGGYTF; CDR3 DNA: TGCAGTGCTAGAGATCAGCGGCGCAAACGTAGTTTCTCGGGTGGCTACACCTTC
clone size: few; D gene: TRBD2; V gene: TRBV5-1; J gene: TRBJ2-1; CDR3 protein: CASSSRAGGLSSYNEQFF; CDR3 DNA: TGCGCCAGCAGCTCCCGTGCGGGAGGTCTAAGCTCCTACAATGAGCAGTTCTTC
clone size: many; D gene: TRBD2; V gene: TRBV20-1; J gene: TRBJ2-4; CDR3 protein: CSATGLAGGPTKNIQYF; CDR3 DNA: TGCAGTGCTACTGGACTAGCGGGGGGGCCGACCAAAAACATTCAGTACTTC
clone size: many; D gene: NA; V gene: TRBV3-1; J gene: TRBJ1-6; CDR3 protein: CASSQDFTGYNSPLHF; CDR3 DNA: TGTGCCAGCAGCCAAGATTTTACAGGGTATAATTCACCCCTCCACTTT
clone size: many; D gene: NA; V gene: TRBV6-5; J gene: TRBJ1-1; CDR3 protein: CASSYIGTPGGDTEAFF; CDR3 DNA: TGTGCCAGCAGTTACATAGGGACTCCCGGGGGGGACACTGAAGCTTTCTTT
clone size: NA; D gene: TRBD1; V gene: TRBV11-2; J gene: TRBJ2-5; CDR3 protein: CASSLGTGRAQYF; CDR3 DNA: TGTGCCAGCAGCTTGGGGACAGGGAGGGCCCAGTACTTC
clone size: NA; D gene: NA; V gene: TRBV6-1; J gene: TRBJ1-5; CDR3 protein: CASSRAGGYNQPQHF; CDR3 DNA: TGTGCCAGCAGTCGGGCTGGGGGGTATAATCAGCCCCAGCATTTT
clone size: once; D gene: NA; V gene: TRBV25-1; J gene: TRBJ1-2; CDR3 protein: CASSEDGWGGYTF; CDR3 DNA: TGTGCCAGCAGTGAGGATGGGTGGGGTGGCTACACCTTC
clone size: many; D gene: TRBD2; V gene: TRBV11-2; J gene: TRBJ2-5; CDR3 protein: CASSKGGGGHQETQYF; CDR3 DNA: TGTGCCAGCAGCAAGGGTGGCGGGGGTCACCAAGAGACCCAGTACTTC
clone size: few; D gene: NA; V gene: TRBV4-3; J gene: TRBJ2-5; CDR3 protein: CASSQDHSEETQYF; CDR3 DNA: TGCGCCAGCAGCCAAGACCACAGCGAAGAGACCCAGTACTTC
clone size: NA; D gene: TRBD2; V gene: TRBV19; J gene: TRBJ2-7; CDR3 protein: CASSKGPRTSGIYEQYF; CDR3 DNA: TGTGCCAGTAGTAAGGGCCCAAGGACTAGCGGGATATACGAGCAGTACTTC
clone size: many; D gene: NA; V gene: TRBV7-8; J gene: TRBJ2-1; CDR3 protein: CASSLAIPEQFF; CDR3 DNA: TGTGCCAGCAGCTTAGCGATCCCTGAGCAGTTCTTC